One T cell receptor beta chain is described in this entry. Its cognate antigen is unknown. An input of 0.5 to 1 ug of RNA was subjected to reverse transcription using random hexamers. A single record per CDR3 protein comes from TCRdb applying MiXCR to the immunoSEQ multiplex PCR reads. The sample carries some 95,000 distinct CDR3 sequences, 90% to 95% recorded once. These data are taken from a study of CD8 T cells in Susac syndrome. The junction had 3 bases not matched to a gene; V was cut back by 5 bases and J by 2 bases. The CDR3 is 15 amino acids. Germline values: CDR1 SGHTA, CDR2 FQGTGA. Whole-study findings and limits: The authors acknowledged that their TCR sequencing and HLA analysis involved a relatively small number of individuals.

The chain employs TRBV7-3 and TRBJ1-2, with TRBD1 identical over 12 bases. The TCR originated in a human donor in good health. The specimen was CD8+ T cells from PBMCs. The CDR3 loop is CASSAGTGGNYGYTF. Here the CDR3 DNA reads TGTGCCAGCAGCGCCGGGACAGGGGGCAACTATGGCTACACCTTC.